This T cell receptor (beta chain) appears in the sequencing data of a study of OX40 agonist ivuxolimab in advanced cancers. The overall study: Patients were infused with ivuxolimab every 2 weeks at 0.01 to 10 mg/kg.

Regarding the study as a whole: In the expanded peripheral T cells, antigen specificity was never determined.

Sequencing used immunoSEQ multiplex PCR; TCRdb keeps in-frame clones, though not all of them. The sample lists about 48,000 clones; around 90% were seen once. With respect to this clone: As yet, its antigen is unknown.

V lost 8 bases to trimming and J lost 0 bases, with 14 bases between them. The CDR3 loop spans 13 amino acids. CDR1 and CDR2 (germline): SQVTM, ANQGSEA. Autoimmune disease history or systemic immunosuppression led to patient exclusion. Blood sampling took place at baseline, cycle 4 day 1, and cycle 7 day 1. Sample: CD4+ or CD8+ T cells sorted from blood, taken in a trial of the OX40 agonist ivuxolimab. This sequence joins TRBV29-1 and TRBJ2-7, with a tentative D call TRBD1 (5 bases). The sequence was obtained from an adult with an advanced solid tumor such as melanoma, head and neck, liver or kidney cancer. CDR3 protein: CSIRIQGSYEQYF. CDR3 nucleotide sequence: TGCAGCATCCGAATTCAGGGCTCCTACGAGCAGTACTTC.